The 5 T cell receptor beta chains below come from one sample, sequenced in a study of T cell responses to AZD1222 COVID-19 vaccine. TCRdb's table, derived via immunoSEQ multiplex PCR, lists solely in-frame clones and lacks some. The table lists roughly 200,000 clones, approximately 91% of them singletons. The input for sequencing was peripheral blood, taken 28 days after the second AZD1222 dose. These receptors all come from an adult who received the AZD1222 COVID-19 vaccine.

V is TRBV15 and J is TRBJ1-1; TRBD1 might be the D (6 bases). CDR1 is LNHNV, CDR2 YYDKDF, per germline (reference sequence). This CDR3 spans 14 amino acids. V lost 0 bases and J 6 bases, leaving 11 bases between the germline ends. CDR3 sequence (DNA): TGTGCCACCAGCAGAGATCTAGGGGGTTCTGAAGCTTTCTTT. This translates into CATSRDLGGSEAFF.

This clone was counted only a few times. The V and J genes are TRBV12-3 or TRBV12-4 and TRBJ2-7, with a tentative D call TRBD1 (6 bases). V was clipped by 6 bases and J by 2 bases, with 11 bases between them. The CDR3 contains 13 residues. The DNA of the CDR3 is TGTGCCAGCAGGGTCGGACAGACCTACGAGCAGTACTTC. It yields the protein CASRVGQTYEQYF.

This clone was counted a single time. V is TRBV19 and J is TRBJ2-6, with D perhaps matching TRBD1 (5 bases). Germline CDR1 is LNHDA and CDR2 is SQIVND (reference sequence). The CDR3 has 15 amino acids. V gave up 9 bases and J gave up 1 base, with 13 bases separating them. The chain's CDR3 is CASQTQGSGANVLTF. The CDR3 DNA is TGTGCCAGCCAAACGCAGGGTTCTGGGGCCAACGTCCTGACTTTC.

The chain links TRBV5-1 to TRBJ2-1; no reliable D call. Germline lookup yields CDR1 SGHRS and CDR2 YFSETQ. V shed 4 bases and J shed 4 bases, with 15 bases lying between them. The CDR3 extends over 15 amino acids. CDR3 sequence (DNA): TGCGCCAGCAGCAGGCAGGCTAGTCAATACAATGAGCAGTTCTTC. This encodes CASSRQASQYNEQFF.

The chain combines TRBV2 with TRBJ1-2; D possibly corresponds to TRBD1 (6 bases). CDR3 size: 14 residues. The V gene's germline CDR1 is SNHLY and CDR2 FYNNEI. V gave up 6 bases and J gave up 4 bases, with 15 bases separating them. DNA for the CDR3: TGTGCCAGCAGCCAACAGGGAGGGGGCTATGGCTACACCTTC. This gives the protein CASSQQGGGYGYTF. The whole variable domain, remainder taken from reference TRBV2 and TRBJ1-2, is EPEVTQTPSHQVTQMGQEVILRCVPISNHLYFYWYRQILGQKVEFLVSFYNNEISEKSEIFDDQFSVERPDGSNFTLKIRSTKLEDSAMYFCASSQQGGGYGYTFGSGTRLTVV.